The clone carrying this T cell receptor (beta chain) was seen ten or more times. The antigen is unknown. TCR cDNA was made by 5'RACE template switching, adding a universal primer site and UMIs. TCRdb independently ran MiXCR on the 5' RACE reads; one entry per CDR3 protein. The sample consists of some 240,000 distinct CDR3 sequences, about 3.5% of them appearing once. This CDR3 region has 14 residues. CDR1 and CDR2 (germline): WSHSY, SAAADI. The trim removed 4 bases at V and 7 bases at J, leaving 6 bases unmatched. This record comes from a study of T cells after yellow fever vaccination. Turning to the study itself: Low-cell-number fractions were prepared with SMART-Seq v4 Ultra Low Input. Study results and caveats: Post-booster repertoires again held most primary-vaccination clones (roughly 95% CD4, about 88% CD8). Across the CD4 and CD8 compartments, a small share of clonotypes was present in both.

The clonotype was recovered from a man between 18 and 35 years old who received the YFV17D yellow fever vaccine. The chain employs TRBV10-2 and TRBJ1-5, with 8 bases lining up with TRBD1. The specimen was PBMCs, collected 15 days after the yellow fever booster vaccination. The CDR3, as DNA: TGCGCCAGCAGTGGGGCAGGGGGCGGACAGCCCCAGCATTTT. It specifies CASSGAGGGQPQHF.